This T cell receptor (beta chain) was profiled in a study of shared clonotypes between healthy human individuals. Measured with immunoSEQ multiplex PCR; TCRdb has only the in-frame clones, and not every one. Here the sample spans under 2,000,000 clones, around 96% being singletons. Germline CDR1 SGHAT, CDR2 FQDESV (reference sequence). The CDR3 is made up of 14 amino acids. J lost 3 bases, V lost 5 bases, and 7 bases had no gene match. Naive-designated CD8 cells lacked CD45RO, were positively enriched for CCR7, and omitted terminally differentiated effector memory CD45RA+ cells. Sequencing used naive CD8+ T cells sorted from blood. V is TRBV11-1 and J is TRBJ2-7, with TRBD1 identical over 7 bases. This receptor was identified in a man younger than 35 in good health. This CDR3 reads CASSPTGTIYEQYF. CDR3 DNA: TGTGCCAGCAGCCCGACAGGGACGATCTACGAGCAGTACTTC.